This T cell receptor (beta chain) was sequenced during a study of OX40 agonist ivuxolimab in advanced cancers. Study-wide points: The expanded peripheral T cells' antigen specificity was not determined.

The CDR3 spans 11 residues. The junction had 3 bases not matched to a gene; V was cut back by 8 bases and J by 6 bases. Germline loops: CDR1 SEHNR, CDR2 FQNEAQ (reference sequence). Drawing of blood for sampling happened at baseline, at cycle 4 day 1, and at cycle 7 day 1. Libraries were prepared by immunoSEQ multiplex PCR; TCRdb keeps only in-frame clonotypes and omits some of them. The repertoire consists of 65,000 to 80,000 clones, with more than 85% occurring once and the leading ten covering 2% to 2.5%. As for this clone: The antigen is unknown.

The receptor comes from an adult with an advanced solid tumor such as melanoma, head and neck, liver or kidney cancer. The V and J genes are TRBV7-9 and TRBJ1-1; 7 bases fit TRBD1. Here the sequenced sample was CD4+ or CD8+ T cells sorted from blood, taken in a trial of the OX40 agonist ivuxolimab. CDR3 nucleotide sequence: TGTGCCAGCCAGGGGGGGGCTGAAGCTTTCTTT. It codes for CASQGGAEAFF.